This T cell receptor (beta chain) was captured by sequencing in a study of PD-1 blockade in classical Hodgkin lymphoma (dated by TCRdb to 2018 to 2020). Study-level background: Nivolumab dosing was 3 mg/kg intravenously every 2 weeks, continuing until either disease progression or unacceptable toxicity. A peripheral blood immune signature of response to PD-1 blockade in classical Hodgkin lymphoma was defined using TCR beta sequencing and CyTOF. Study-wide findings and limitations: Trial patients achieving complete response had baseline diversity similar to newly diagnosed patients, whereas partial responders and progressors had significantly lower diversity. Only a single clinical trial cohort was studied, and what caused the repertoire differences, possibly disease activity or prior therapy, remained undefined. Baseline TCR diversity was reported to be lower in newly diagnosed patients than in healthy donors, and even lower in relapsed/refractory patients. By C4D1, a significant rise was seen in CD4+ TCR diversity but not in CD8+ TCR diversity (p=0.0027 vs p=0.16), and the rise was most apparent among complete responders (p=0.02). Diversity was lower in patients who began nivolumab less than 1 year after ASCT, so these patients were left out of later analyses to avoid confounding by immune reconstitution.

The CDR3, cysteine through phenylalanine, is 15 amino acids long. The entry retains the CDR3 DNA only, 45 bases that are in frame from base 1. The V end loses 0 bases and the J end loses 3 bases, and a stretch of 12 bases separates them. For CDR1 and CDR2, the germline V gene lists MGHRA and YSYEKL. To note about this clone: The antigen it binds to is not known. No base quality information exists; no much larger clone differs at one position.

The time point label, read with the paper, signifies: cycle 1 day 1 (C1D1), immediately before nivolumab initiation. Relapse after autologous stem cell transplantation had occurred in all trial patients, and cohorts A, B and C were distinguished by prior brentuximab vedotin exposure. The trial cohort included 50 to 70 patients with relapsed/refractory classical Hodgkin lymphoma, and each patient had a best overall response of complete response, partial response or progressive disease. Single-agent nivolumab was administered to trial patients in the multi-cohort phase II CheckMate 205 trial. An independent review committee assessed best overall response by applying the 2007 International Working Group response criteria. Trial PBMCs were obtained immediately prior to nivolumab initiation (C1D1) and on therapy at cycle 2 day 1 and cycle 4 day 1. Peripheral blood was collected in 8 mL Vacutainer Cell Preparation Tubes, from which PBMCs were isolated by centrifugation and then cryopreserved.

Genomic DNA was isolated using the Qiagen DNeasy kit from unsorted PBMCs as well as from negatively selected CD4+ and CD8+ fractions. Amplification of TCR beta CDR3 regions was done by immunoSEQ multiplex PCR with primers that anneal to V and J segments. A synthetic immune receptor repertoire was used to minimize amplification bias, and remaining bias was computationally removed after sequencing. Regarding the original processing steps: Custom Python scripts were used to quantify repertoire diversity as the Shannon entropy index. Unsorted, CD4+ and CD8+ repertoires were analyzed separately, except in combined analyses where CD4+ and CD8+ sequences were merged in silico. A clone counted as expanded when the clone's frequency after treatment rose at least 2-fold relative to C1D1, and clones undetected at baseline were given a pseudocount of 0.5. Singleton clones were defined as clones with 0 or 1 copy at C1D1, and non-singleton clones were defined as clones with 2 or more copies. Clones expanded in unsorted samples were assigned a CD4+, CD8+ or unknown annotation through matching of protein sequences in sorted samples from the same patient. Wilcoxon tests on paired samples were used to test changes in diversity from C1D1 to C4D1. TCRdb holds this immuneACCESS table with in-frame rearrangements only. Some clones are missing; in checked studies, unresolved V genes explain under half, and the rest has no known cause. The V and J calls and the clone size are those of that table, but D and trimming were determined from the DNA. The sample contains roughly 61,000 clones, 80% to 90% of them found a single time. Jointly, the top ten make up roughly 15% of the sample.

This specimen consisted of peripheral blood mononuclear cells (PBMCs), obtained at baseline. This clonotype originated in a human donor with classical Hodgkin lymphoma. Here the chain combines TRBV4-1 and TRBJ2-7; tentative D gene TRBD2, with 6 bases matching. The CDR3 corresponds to CASSQDRGVLYEQYF. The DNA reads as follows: TGCGCCAGCAGCCAAGACCGCGGGGTTCTCTACGAGCAGTACTTC.